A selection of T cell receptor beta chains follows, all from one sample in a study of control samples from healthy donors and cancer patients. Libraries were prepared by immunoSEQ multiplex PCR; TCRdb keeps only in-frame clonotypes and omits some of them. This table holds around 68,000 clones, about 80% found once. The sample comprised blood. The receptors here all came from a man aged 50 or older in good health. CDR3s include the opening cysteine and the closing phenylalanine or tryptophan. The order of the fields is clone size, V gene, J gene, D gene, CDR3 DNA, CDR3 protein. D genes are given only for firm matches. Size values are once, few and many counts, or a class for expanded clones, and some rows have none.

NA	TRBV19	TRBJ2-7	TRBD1	TGTGCCAGTAGCGCGGACAGGGCGAGGGAGCAGTACTTC	CASSADRAREQYF
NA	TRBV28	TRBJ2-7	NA	TGTGCCAGCAGCCCAGGAGGAGACTACGAGCAGTACTTC	CASSPGGDYEQYF
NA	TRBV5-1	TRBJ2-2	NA	TGCGCCAGCAGCTTGGCCGGGGACGGGAGGAACACCGGGGAGCTGTTTTTT	CASSLAGDGRNTGELFF
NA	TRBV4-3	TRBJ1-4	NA	TGCGCCAGCAGCCAAGATGTCAGTAGTAGGGAAAAACTGTTTTTT	CASSQDVSSREKLFF
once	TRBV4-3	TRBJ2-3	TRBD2	TGCGCCAGCAGCCAAGATCGGCTAGCGGGACCCCCAGATACGCAGTATTTT	CASSQDRLAGPPDTQYF
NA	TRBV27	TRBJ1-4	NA	TGTGCCAGCAGTTTGGGGGGAAGGAATGAAAAACTGTTTTTT	CASSLGGRNEKLFF
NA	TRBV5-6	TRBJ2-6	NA	TGTGCCAGCAGCGCTCCGGGACATTGGTCCTCTGGGGCCAACGTCCTGACTTTC	CASSAPGHWSSGANVLTF
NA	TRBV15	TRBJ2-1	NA	TGTGCCACCTCTTCGCGGAAGGCCTACAATGAGCAGTTCTTC	CATSSRKAYNEQFF
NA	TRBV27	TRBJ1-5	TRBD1	TGTGCCAGCAGTTTAAGGAGAGACAGGGCAACAAAAAGCAATCAGCCCCAGCATTTT	CASSLRRDRATKSNQPQHF
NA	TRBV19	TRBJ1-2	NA	TGTGCCAGTAGTTACGGGACCGCAGAGGTCTATGGCTACACCTTC	CASSYGTAEVYGYTF
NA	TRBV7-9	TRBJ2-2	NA	TGTGCCAGCAGCTCCAGGGGTGGTGGAACCGGGGAGCTGTTTTTT	CASSSRGGGTGELFF
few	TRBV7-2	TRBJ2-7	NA	TGTGCCAGCAGCTTAGTTGGGACTTCCGCCTACGAGCAGTACTTC	CASSLVGTSAYEQYF
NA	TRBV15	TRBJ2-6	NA	TGTGCCACCAGCAGCATTACAGGGTCCGGGGCCAACGTCCTGACTTTC	CATSSITGSGANVLTF
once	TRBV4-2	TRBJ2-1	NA	TGTGCCAGCAGCCAAGGAGCGGGTGGGTCCTACAATGAGCAGTTCTTC	CASSQGAGGSYNEQFF
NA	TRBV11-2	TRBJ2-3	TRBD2	TGTGCCAGCAGCTTAAGGGATCCTAGCGGAGCCCCAGATACGCAGTATTTT	CASSLRDPSGAPDTQYF
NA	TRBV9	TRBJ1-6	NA	TGTGCCAGCAGCGCGGATTATTATAATTCACCCCTCCACTTT	CASSADYYNSPLHF
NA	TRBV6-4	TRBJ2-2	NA	TGTGCCAGCAGTGATTGGCTCACCGGGGAGCTGTTTTTT	CASSDWLTGELFF
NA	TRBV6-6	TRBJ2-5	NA	TGTGCCAGCAGTTTGGAAGAGACCCAGTACTTC	CASSLEETQYF
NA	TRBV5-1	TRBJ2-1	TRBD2	TGCGCCAGCAGCTTGCCAGCGGGAGGTGGCTCCTACAATGAGCAGTTCTTC	CASSLPAGGGSYNEQFF
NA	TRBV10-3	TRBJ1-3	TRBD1	TGTGCCATCAGTGAGCCCACCGGGACAGGGAAAGGAAACACCATATATTTT	CAISEPTGTGKGNTIYF
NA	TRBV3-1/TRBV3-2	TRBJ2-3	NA	TGTGCCAGCAGCCAAGGGGCCCGACTCGCTGAATATACGCAGTATTTT	CASSQGARLAEYTQYF
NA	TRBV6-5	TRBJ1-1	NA	TGTGCCAGCGTTATTAAAGGGATTATAGCTTTCTTT	CASVIKGIIAFF
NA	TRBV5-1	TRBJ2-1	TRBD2	TGCGCCAGCAGCTTGATGGCGGGAGGGACCGGCTCCTACAATGAGCAGTTCTTC	CASSLMAGGTGSYNEQFF
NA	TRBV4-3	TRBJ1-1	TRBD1	TGCGCCAGCAGCCGAACGGACAGGGCGGCTGAAGCTTTCTTT	CASSRTDRAAEAFF
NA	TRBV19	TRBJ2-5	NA	TGTGCCAGTAGTATGGAGGGCAGGGGGGAAGAGACCCAGTACTTC	CASSMEGRGEETQYF
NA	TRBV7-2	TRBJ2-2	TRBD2	TGTGCCAGCAGATATGGGACTAGCGGGCTCGCCGGGGAGCTGTTTTTT	CASRYGTSGLAGELFF
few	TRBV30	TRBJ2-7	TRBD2	TGTGCCTGGAGTCCCACATGGGGACTAGCGGGGGAGCAGTACTTC	CAWSPTWGLAGEQYF
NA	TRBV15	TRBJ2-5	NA	TGTGCCACCAGCAGAGATGTAACAGCCTCTGGGACCCAGTACTTC	CATSRDVTASGTQYF
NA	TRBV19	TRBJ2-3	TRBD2	TGTGCCAGTAGTATACGGGCGGGGGGCCAAGATACGCAGTATTTT	CASSIRAGGQDTQYF
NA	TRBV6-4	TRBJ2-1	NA	TGTGCCAGCGGGGAAGTGGAGGGGGCCAATGAGCAGTTCTTC	CASGEVEGANEQFF
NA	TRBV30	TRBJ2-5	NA	TGTGCCTGGAGTCAGGGTGTTGGGACCCAGTACTTC	CAWSQGVGTQYF
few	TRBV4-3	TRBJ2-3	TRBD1	TGCGCCAGCAGCCATGGGACAGGGTCAGATACGCAGTATTTT	CASSHGTGSDTQYF
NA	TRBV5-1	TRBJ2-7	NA	TGCGCCAGCAGATCAGCCTACGAGCAGTACTTC	CASRSAYEQYF
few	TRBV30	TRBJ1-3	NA	TGTGCCTGGAGTCTACAGGCAGCTGCCATATATTTT	CAWSLQAAAIYF
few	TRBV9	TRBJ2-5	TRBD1	TGTGCCAGCAGCCCCGAGGACAGGGGGCATGGGGAGACCCAGTACTTC	CASSPEDRGHGETQYF
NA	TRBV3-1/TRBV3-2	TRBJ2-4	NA	TGTGCCAGCAGCCAAGGTGCCAAAAACATTCAGTACTTC	CASSQGAKNIQYF
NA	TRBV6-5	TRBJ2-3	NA	TGTGCCAGCAGTTACGCCCAGGACACAGATACGCAGTATTTT	CASSYAQDTDTQYF
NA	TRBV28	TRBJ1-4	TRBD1	TGTGCCAGTCGTCTCCAGGGGGGCCGAGGTGAAAAACTGTTTTTT	CASRLQGGRGEKLFF